This TCR beta chain is drawn from a study of blood T cells in healthy people across ages. Study-level background: The capture of about one barcoded beta molecule per two T cells was achieved by template switching. Whole-study results and caveats: Roughly linearly, TCR beta diversity per million T cells fell as age increased. Lack of knowledge of donor CMV status possibly confounded expanded clonotype changes.

Points on this clonotype: No antigen is known for it.

Alongside a J-beta primer mix, a sample-barcoded 5' primer served in a second PCR lasting 7 to 11 cycles. TCRdb reprocessed the 5' RACE reads with MiXCR, giving one entry per CDR3 protein. The sample contains around 1,600,000 distinct CDR3 sequences, 35% to 45% of which appear only once. J gave up 7 bases and V 0 bases, and 2 bases lay outside the gene matches. The CDR3 is 15 amino acids. Germline CDR1 is ENHRY and CDR2 is SYGVKD. Sample donors were healthy Caucasian individuals that came from Russia, aged roughly 6 to 95. This chain uses TRBV10-3 with TRBJ2-2; 10 nucleotides match TRBD2. The receptor was isolated from a woman between 18 and 30 years old in good health. Sequenced input: blood. DNA of the CDR3: TGTGCCATCAGTGAGTCACTAGCGGGAAGCGGGGAGCTGTTTTTT. Protein: CAISESLAGSGELFF.